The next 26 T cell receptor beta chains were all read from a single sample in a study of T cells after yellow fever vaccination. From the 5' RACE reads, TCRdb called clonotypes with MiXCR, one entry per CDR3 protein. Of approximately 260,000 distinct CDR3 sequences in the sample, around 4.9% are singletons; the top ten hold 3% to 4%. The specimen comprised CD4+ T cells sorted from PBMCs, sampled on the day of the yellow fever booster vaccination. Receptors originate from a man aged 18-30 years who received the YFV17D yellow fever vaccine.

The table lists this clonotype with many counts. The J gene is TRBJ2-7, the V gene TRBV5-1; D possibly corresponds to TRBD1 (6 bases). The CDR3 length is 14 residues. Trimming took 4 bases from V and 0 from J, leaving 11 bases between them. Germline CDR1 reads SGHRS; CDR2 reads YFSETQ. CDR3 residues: CASSPGTLSYEQYF. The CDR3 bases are TGCGCCAGCAGCCCCGGGACACTCTCCTACGAGCAGTACTTC.

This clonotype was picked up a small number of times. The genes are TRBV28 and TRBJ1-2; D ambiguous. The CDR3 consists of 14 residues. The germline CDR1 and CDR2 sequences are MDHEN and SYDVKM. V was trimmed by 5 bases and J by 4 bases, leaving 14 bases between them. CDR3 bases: TGTGCCAGCAGTAGGGCCTCGGTGGCCTATGGCTACACCTTC. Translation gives CASSRASVAYGYTF.

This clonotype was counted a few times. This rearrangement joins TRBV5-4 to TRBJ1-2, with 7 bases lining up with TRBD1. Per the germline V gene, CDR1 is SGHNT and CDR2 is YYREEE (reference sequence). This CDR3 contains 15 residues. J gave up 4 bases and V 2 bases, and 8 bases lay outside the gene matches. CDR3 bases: TGTGCCAGCAGCTTACCACAACAGGGGCGCTATGGCTACACCTTC. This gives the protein CASSLPQQGRYGYTF.

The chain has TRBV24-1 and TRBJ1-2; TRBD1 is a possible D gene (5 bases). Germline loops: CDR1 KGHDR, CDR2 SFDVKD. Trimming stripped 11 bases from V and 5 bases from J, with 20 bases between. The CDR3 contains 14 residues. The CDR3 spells CASPAACRVYGYTF. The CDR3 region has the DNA TGTGCCAGCCCGGCCGCTTGCAGGGTATATGGCTACACCTTC.

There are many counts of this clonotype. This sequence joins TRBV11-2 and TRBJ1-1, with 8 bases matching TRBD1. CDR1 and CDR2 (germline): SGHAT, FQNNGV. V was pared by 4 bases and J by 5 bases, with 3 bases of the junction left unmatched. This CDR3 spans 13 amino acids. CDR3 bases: TGTGCCAGCAGCTGGACAGGGAGGACTGAAGCTTTCTTT. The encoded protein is CASSWTGRTEAFF.

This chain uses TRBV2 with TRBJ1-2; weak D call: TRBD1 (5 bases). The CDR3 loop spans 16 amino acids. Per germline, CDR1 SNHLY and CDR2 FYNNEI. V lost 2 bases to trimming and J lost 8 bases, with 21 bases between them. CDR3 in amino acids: CASSEFGAPSRIGYTF. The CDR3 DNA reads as TGTGCCAGCAGTGAATTTGGGGCGCCGAGCCGAATAGGCTACACCTTC. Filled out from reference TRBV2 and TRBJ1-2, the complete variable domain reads EPEVTQTPSHQVTQMGQEVILRCVPISNHLYFYWYRQILGQKVEFLVSFYNNEISEKSEIFDDQFSVERPDGSNFTLKIRSTKLEDSAMYFCASSEFGAPSRIGYTFGSGTRLTVV.

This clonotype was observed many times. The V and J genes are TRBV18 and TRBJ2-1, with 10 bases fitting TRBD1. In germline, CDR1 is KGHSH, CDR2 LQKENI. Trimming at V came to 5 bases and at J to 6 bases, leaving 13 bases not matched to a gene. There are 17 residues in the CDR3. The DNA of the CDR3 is TGTGCCAGCTCATCGGAGGTAGGGGACAGGGGCGCCAATGAGCAGTTCTTC. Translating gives CASSSEVGDRGANEQFF.

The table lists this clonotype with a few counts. CDR3 bases: TGTGCCAGCAGCTTCATTTGGGTTTCGGGGGCTGATGGCTACACCTTC. It yields the protein CASSFIWVSGADGYTF. V and J are TRBV7-2 and TRBJ1-2, with D possibly matching TRBD1 (6 bases). The CDR3 length is 16 residues. The germline CDR1 and CDR2 sequences are SGHTA and FQGNSA. Trimming removed 3 bases from V and 6 bases from J, with 20 bases in between.

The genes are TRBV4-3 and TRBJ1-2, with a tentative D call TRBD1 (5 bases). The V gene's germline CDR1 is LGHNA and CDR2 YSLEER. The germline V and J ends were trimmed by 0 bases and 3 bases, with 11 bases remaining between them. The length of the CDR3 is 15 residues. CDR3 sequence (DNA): TGCGCCAGCAGCCAAGAGATAGGGGTAGACTATGGCTACACCTTC. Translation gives CASSQEIGVDYGYTF.

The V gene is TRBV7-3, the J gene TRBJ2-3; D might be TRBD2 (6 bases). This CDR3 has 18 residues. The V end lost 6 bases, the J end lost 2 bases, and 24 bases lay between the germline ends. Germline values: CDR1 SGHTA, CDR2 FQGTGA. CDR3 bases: TGTGCCAGCAGTACGATCCGGGACTCGACCGGGACCACAGATACGCAGTATTTT. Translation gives CASSTIRDSTGTTDTQYF.

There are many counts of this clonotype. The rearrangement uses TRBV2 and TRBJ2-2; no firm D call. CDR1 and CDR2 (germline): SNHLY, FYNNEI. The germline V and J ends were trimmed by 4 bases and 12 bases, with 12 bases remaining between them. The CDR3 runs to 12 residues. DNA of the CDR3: TGTGCCAGCAGTGTAGGGAAAGGGAAGCTGTTTTTT. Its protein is CASSVGKGKLFF.

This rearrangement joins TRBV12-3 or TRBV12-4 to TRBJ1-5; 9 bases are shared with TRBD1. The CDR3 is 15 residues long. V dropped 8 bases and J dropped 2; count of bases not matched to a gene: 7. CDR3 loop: CASSRRDRGNQPQHF. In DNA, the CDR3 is TGTGCCAGCTCACGTAGGGACAGGGGCAATCAGCCCCAGCATTTT.

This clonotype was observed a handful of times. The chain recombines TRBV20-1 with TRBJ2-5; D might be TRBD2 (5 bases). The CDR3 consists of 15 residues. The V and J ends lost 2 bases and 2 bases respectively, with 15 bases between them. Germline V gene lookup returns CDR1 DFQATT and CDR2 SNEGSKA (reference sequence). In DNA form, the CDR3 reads TGCAGTGCTAGATCTCAACCGGGATCTCAAGAGACCCAGTACTTC. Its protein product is CSARSQPGSQETQYF.

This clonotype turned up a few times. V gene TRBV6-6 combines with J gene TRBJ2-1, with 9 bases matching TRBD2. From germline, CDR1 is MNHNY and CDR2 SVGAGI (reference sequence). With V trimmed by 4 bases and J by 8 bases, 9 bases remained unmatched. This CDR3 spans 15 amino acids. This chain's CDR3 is CASSWSGGGGDEQFF. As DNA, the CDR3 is TGTGCCAGCAGTTGGTCAGGCGGGGGGGGCGATGAGCAGTTCTTC.

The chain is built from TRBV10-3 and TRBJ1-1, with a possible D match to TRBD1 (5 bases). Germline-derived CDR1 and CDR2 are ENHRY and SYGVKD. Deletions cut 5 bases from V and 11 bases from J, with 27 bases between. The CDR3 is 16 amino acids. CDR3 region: CAISSGQGGSARGAFF. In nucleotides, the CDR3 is TGTGCCATCAGTTCCGGGCAGGGTGGTTCCGCGCGGGGGGCTTTCTTT.

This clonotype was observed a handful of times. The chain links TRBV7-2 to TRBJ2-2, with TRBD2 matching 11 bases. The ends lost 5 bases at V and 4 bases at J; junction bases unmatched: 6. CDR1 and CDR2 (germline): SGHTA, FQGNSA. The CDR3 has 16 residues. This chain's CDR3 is CASSPRLAGRTGELFF. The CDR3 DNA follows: TGTGCCAGCAGCCCTCGACTAGCGGGGCGCACCGGGGAGCTGTTTTTT. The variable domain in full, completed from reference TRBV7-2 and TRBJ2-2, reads GAGVSQSPSNKVTEKGKDVELRCDPISGHTALYWYRQSLGQGLEFLIYFQGNSAPDKSGLPSDRFSAERTGGSVSTLTIQRTQQEDSAVYLCASSPRLAGRTGELFFGEGSRLTVL.

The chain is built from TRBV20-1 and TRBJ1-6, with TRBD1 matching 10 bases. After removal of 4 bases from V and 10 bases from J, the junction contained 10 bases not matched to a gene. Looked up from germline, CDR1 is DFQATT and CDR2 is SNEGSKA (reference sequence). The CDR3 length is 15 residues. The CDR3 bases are TGCAGTGCTACGGACAGGGGGGTGCTCGAGTCACCCCTCCACTTT. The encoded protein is CSATDRGVLESPLHF.

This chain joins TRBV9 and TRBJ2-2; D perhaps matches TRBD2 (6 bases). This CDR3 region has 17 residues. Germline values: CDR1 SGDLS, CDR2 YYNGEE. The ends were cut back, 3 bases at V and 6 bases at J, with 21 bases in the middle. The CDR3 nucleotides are TGTGCCAGCAGCGCCTCCGGAGGGAGGATGGTTTCCGGGGAGCTGTTTTTT. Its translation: CASSASGGRMVSGELFF.

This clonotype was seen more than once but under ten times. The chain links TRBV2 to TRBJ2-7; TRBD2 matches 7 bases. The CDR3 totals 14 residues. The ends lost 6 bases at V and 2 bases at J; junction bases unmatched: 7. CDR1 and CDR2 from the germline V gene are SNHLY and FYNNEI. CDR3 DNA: TGTGCCAGCAGAGCTGGGGGGGTCACCTACGAGCAGTACGTC. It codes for CASRAGGVTYEQYV.

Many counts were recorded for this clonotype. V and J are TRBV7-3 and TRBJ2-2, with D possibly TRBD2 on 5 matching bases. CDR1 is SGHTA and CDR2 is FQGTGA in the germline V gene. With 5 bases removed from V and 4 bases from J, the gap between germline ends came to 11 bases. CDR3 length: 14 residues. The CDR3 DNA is TGTGCCAGCAGCCCATCTCGGGGCACCGGGGAGCTGTTTTTT. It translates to CASSPSRGTGELFF.

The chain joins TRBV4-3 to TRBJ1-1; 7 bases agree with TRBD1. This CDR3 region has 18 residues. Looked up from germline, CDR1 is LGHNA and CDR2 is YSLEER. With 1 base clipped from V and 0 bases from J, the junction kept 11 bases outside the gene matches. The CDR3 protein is CASSQVPSGTEMNTEAFF. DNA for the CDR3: TGCGCCAGCAGCCAAGTCCCATCCGGGACAGAGATGAACACTGAAGCTTTCTTT.

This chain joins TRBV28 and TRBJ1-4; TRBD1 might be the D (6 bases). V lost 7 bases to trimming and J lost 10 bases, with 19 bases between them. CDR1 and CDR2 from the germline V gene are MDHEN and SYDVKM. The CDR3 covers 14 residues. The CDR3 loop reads CASTLRHGGGKLFF. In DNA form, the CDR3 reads TGTGCCAGCACCCTTAGACATGGAGGGGGAAAACTGTTTTTT.

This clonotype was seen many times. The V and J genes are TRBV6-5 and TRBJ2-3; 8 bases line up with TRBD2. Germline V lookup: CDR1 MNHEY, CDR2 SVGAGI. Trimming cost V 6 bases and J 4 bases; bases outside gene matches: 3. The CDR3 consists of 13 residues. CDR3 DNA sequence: TGTGCCAGCAGACCGACTAGCGCAGATACGCAGTATTTT. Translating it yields CASRPTSADTQYF.

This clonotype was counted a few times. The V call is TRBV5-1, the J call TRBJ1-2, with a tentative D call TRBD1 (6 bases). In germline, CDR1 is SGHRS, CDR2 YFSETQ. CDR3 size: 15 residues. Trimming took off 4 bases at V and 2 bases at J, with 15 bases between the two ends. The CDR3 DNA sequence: TGCGCCAGCAGCGCGAGGACAGACCCCAACTATGGCTACACCTTC. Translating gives CASSARTDPNYGYTF.

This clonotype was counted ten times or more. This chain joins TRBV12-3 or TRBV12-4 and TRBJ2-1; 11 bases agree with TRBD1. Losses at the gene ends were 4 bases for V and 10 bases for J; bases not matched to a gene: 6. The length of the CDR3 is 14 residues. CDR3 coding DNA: TGTGCCAGCAGTTGGACAGGGGGCTCTCGGGAGCAGTTCTTC. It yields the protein CASSWTGGSREQFF.

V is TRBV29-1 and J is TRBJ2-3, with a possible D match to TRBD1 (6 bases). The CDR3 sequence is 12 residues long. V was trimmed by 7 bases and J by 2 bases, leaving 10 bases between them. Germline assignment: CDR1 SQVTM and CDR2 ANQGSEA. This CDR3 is CSDRDNTDTQYF. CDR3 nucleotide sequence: TGCAGCGACCGGGACAACACAGATACGCAGTATTTT.